Sequencing of this TCR beta chain was carried out in a study of long-term antiretroviral therapy in people with HIV. This CDR3 spans 15 amino acids. In germline, CDR1 is SNHLY, CDR2 FYNNEI. V was trimmed by 0 bases and J by 1 base, leaving 10 bases between them. An immunoSEQ assay, version v3.0, was performed at survey level. Clones were read by immunoSEQ multiplex PCR, and TCRdb kept only the in-frame ones, dropping some. The data hold several thousand clones, with roughly 80% observed a single time. The rearrangement links TRBV2 to TRBJ2-7; unclear D gene. The source was unsorted PBMCs, collected less than 2.7 years before starting antiretroviral therapy. The source of this sequence is a man aged 35 to 55 with HIV. The CDR3 protein is CASSEAAARSYEQYF. CDR3 nucleotides: TGTGCCAGCAGTGAAGCGGCGGCCAGATCCTACGAGCAGTACTTC. Complete variable domain (other parts from reference TRBV2 and TRBJ2-7): EPEVTQTPSHQVTQMGQEVILRCVPISNHLYFYWYRQILGQKVEFLVSFYNNEISEKSEIFDDQFSVERPDGSNFTLKIRSTKLEDSAMYFCASSEAAARSYEQYFGPGTRLTVT.